The 16 T cell receptor beta chains listed next were all sequenced from one sample in a study of OX40 agonist ivuxolimab in advanced cancers. The data were produced by immunoSEQ multiplex PCR, yet TCRdb's version contains in-frame clones alone and is incomplete. The sample holds roughly 42,000 clones, 86% seen once. The source material was CD4+ or CD8+ T cells sorted from blood, sampled in a trial of the OX40 agonist ivuxolimab. The origin of the receptors is an adult with an advanced solid tumor such as melanoma, head and neck, liver or kidney cancer.

The rearrangement uses TRBV5-6 and TRBJ2-2; 7 nucleotides agree with TRBD1. The ends lost 0 bases at V and 2 bases at J; junction bases unmatched: 4. This CDR3 is 16 amino acids long. Germline V lookup: CDR1 SGHDT, CDR2 YYEEEE. The CDR3 reads CASSLVRDSNTGELFF. The CDR3 nucleotides are TGTGCCAGCAGCTTGGTTAGGGACAGCAACACCGGGGAGCTGTTTTTT.

V gene TRBV19 combines with J gene TRBJ1-2; a weak D match, TRBD1 (6 bases). CDR3 length: 14 residues. Trimming left V 5 bases short and J 1 base short, with 11 bases between. The germline V gene has CDR1 LNHDA and CDR2 SQIVND (reference sequence). In nucleotides, the CDR3 is TGTGCCAGTAGTGTCGGCAGGGGTAACTATGGCTACACCTTC. This codes for CASSVGRGNYGYTF.

The chain uses TRBV27 and TRBJ2-7; 7 positions agree with TRBD1. This CDR3 contains 18 residues. Germline-derived CDR1 and CDR2 are MNHEY and SMNVEV (reference sequence). The ends lost 1 base at V and 1 base at J; junction bases unmatched: 13. DNA for the CDR3: TGTGCCAGCAGTTTATTGGGGACAGCCCGTTTTCTTTCCTACGAGCAGTACTTC. Encoded protein: CASSLLGTARFLSYEQYF.

The chain links TRBV5-1 to TRBJ1-2; D gene unclear. This CDR3 is 19 amino acids long. V was cut by 0 bases and J by 0 bases, with 21 bases left in between. From germline, CDR1 is SGHRS and CDR2 YFSETQ. The CDR3 spells CASSLDETFRIPANYGYTF. The CDR3, as DNA: TGCGCCAGCAGCTTGGATGAGACCTTTCGGATTCCAGCTAACTATGGCTACACCTTC.

This chain joins TRBV7-8 and TRBJ1-2, with D hard to call. The germline gives CDR1 SGHVS, CDR2 FQNEAQ. V shed 3 bases and J shed 4 bases, with 9 bases lying between them. There are 13 residues in the CDR3. In DNA form, the CDR3 reads TGTGCCAGCAGCTTTGGGCAGAGCTATGGCTACACCTTC. Translating it yields CASSFGQSYGYTF. Drawing the rest from reference TRBV7-8 and TRBJ1-2, the complete variable domain is GAGVSQSPRYKVAKRGQDVALRCDPISGHVSLFWYQQALGQGPEFLTYFQNEAQLDKSGLPSDRFFAERPEGSVSTLKIQRTQQEDSAVYLCASSFGQSYGYTFGSGTRLTVV.

The CDR3 nucleotides read TGTGCCAGCAGCATTAGCCGACAGGGAGGCTCCTACAATGAGCAGTTCTTC. Protein product: CASSISRQGGSYNEQFF. The chain carries TRBV7-3 and TRBJ2-1; D perhaps matches TRBD1 (7 bases). With 5 bases removed from V and 0 bases from J, the gap between germline ends came to 17 bases. Germline loops: CDR1 SGHTA, CDR2 FQGTGA. This CDR3 is built from 17 residues.

The chain has TRBV7-9 and TRBJ2-7; D is unclear. Germline CDR1 SEHNR, CDR2 FQNEAQ (reference sequence). V lost 1 base to trimming and J lost 7 bases, with 8 bases between them. The CDR3 has 12 amino acids. The CDR3 loop is CASSLDLWEQYF. The DNA for the CDR3 is TGTGCCAGCAGCTTAGACCTATGGGAGCAGTACTTC.

The rearrangement uses TRBV4-1 and TRBJ1-3; D gene uncertain. The germline V gene encodes CDR1 MGHRA and CDR2 YSYEKL. This CDR3 comprises 15 residues. Trimming left V 0 bases short and J 4 bases short, with 10 bases between. CDR3 DNA: TGCGCCAGCAGCCAAGATCGGTCGGTGGGAAACACCATATATTTT. It translates to CASSQDRSVGNTIYF.

V usage is TRBV13 and J usage is TRBJ2-2; D uncertain. The germline V gene encodes CDR1 PRHDT and CDR2 FYEKMQ (reference sequence). The CDR3 consists of 14 residues. V lost 3 bases and J lost 5, with 10 bases in between. The chain's CDR3 is CASSFGDVTGELFF. The DNA of the CDR3 is TGTGCCAGCAGCTTTGGGGATGTGACCGGGGAGCTGTTTTTT.

The genes are TRBV19 and TRBJ2-1, with no clear D. This CDR3 spans 15 amino acids. Germline V gene data show CDR1 as LNHDA and CDR2 as SQIVND (reference sequence). The V gene lost 3 bases and the J gene lost 0 bases, with 9 bases spanning the gap. In nucleotides, the CDR3 is TGTGCCAGTAGTATTGCTGGTAGCTCCTACAATGAGCAGTTCTTC. Protein: CASSIAGSSYNEQFF.

The chain has TRBV7-9 and TRBJ2-7, with a tentative D call TRBD1 (5 bases). V lost 0 bases and J lost 7, with 16 bases in between. The CDR3 sequence is 15 residues long. Germline V gene data show CDR1 as SEHNR and CDR2 as FQNEAQ (reference sequence). The chain's CDR3 is CASSLAQAGLGEQYF. In DNA form, the CDR3 reads TGTGCCAGCAGCTTAGCCCAGGCAGGGTTAGGGGAGCAGTACTTC.

This chain connects TRBV4-1 to TRBJ2-7; D not certain. The CDR3 loop spans 17 amino acids. In germline, CDR1 is MGHRA, CDR2 YSYEKL. Between the trimmed V and J ends, which lost 6 bases and 0 bases, there was a span of 21 bases. This chain's CDR3 is CASRVLDSTQNSYEQYF. CDR3 nucleotide sequence: TGCGCCAGCAGGGTCTTAGACTCCACTCAAAACTCCTACGAGCAGTACTTC.

CDR3 loop: CASRLSQGLSYEQYF. CDR3 nucleotides: TGTGCCAGCAGACTCTCCCAGGGACTGAGCTACGAGCAGTACTTC. The chain employs TRBV6-5 and TRBJ2-7; D might be TRBD2 (6 bases). This CDR3 region has 15 residues. Trimming removed 6 bases from V and 3 bases from J, with 18 bases in between. CDR1 is MNHEY, CDR2 SVGAGI, per germline.

The chain is built from TRBV6-5 and TRBJ2-5; a possible D gene is TRBD2 (5 bases). This CDR3 is 14 amino acids long. Germline V CDR1 and CDR2: MNHEY, SVGAGI. Trimming took 6 bases from V and 5 from J, leaving 16 bases between them. The CDR3 bases are TGTGCCAGCAGCCCCGGGGTCTCCTGGGAGACCCAGTACTTC. Encoded protein: CASSPGVSWETQYF.

The chain uses TRBV7-6 and TRBJ1-1; D uncertain. The germline V gene encodes CDR1 SGHVS and CDR2 FNYEAQ. Trimming stripped 3 bases from V and 0 bases from J, with 5 bases between. The CDR3 has 13 amino acids. The chain's CDR3 is CASSFRMNTEAFF. The CDR3 DNA reads TGTGCCAGCAGCTTCAGGATGAACACTGAAGCTTTCTTT.

Sample share makes this clone medium-sized. The chain uses TRBV27 and TRBJ2-7; D unresolved. Trimming removed 8 bases at V and 1 base at J, with 9 bases between. Looked up from germline, CDR1 is MNHEY and CDR2 is SMNVEV (reference sequence). The CDR3 is 12 residues long. The DNA for the CDR3 is TGTGCCAGCTTTTCAGCTTCCTACGAGCAGTACTTC. Translated: CASFSASYEQYF.